This is a list of T cell receptor beta chains from one sample in a study of cytomegalovirus exposure and HLA in healthy donors. Sequenced by immunoSEQ multiplex PCR; TCRdb stores in-frame clones only, minus some. The table shows approximately 180,000 clones, with over 9.5% occurring only once. The specimen sequenced was PBMCs. The source is a man aged 45-65 years in good health and CMV-seropositive. Both conserved end residues are part of each CDR3. The D gene is left open where the match is weak. Rows give clone size only sometimes, using once, few, many, or a class for an expanded clone.

CDR3 protein	CDR3 DNA	D gene	clone size	V gene	J gene
CASSLDRAGISYGYTF	TGTGCCAGCAGCTTAGACAGGGCTGGCATAAGCTATGGCTACACCTTC	-	-	TRBV7-8	TRBJ1-2
CASSPRQGDTQYF	TGTGCCAGCAGCCCACGCCAGGGGGATACGCAGTATTTT	-	-	TRBV5-6	TRBJ2-3
CASKSRANTEAFF	TGTGCCAGCAAATCCAGGGCGAACACTGAAGCTTTCTTT	-	-	TRBV6-5	TRBJ1-1
CASSIGFLDRLNTEAFF	TGTGCCAGTAGTATAGGGTTTCTGGACAGACTGAACACTGAAGCTTTCTTT	-	-	TRBV19	TRBJ1-1
CATSRETRLGNDYGYTF	TGTGCCACCAGCAGAGAGACAAGGCTTGGCAACGACTATGGCTACACCTTC	-	few	TRBV15	TRBJ1-2
CSVARQGAYEQYF	TGCAGCGTGGCGAGACAGGGGGCCTACGAGCAGTACTTC	TRBD1	few	TRBV29-1	TRBJ2-7
CATSSPERGRNEQFF	TGTGCCACCAGCTCACCGGAGCGGGGTCGCAATGAGCAGTTCTTC	TRBD2	-	TRBV15	TRBJ2-1
CASGRPGTGVGELFF	TGTGCCAGCGGCAGACCCGGGACAGGGGTCGGGGAGCTGTTTTTT	TRBD1	-	TRBV7-8	TRBJ2-2
CASSVVGQRFF	TGTGCCAGCAGTGTCGTGGGGCAGCGGTTCTTC	-	few	TRBV2	TRBJ2-1
CASSRGRETQYF	TGTGCCAGTAGTCGGGGGAGGGAGACCCAGTACTTC	-	few	TRBV19	TRBJ2-5
CASSVYRATGELFF	TGTGCCAGCAGCGTATACAGGGCCACCGGGGAGCTGTTTTTT	-	-	TRBV9	TRBJ2-2
CASQQGIYEKLFF	TGTGCCAGCCAACAGGGGATTTATGAAAAACTGTTTTTT	TRBD1	few	TRBV6-1	TRBJ1-4
CASSPPGGTNEKLFF	TGTGCCAGCAGCCCCCCGGGGGGGACTAATGAAAAACTGTTTTTT	-	-	TRBV5-8	TRBJ1-4
CASSPGDGANYGYTF	TGCGCCAGCAGCCCAGGGGATGGGGCTAACTATGGCTACACCTTC	-	-	TRBV5-1	TRBJ1-2
CASSYAQANYGYTF	TGTGCCAGCAGTTACGCCCAGGCCAACTATGGCTACACCTTC	-	few	TRBV6-6	TRBJ1-2
CASRGGGDTGELFF	TGTGCCAGTAGAGGCGGGGGGGACACCGGGGAGCTGTTTTTT	TRBD2	few	TRBV19	TRBJ2-2
CASSFRGLNEQYF	TGTGCCAGCAGCTTCAGGGGGCTAAACGAGCAGTACTTC	TRBD1	-	TRBV5-5	TRBJ2-7
CASNSGPSTDTQYF	TGCGCCAGCAACTCAGGGCCGAGCACAGATACGCAGTATTTT	-	few	TRBV4-3	TRBJ2-3
CASTKQGRGYGYTF	TGTGCCAGCACCAAACAGGGCAGGGGCTATGGCTACACCTTC	-	few	TRBV5-8	TRBJ1-2
CASSMGTAGNTIYF	TGTGCCAGCAGCATGGGGACAGCTGGAAACACCATATATTTT	TRBD1	few	TRBV9	TRBJ1-3
CASSDYGAPRSPEQYF	TGTGCCAGCAGTGATTATGGGGCCCCGAGGAGTCCCGAGCAGTACTTC	-	-	TRBV6-1	TRBJ2-7
CASTGQPDEKLFF	TGTGCCAGCACGGGACAGCCCGATGAAAAACTGTTTTTT	TRBD1	few	TRBV27	TRBJ1-4
CASSEADPRNSPLHF	TGTGCCAGCAGTGAAGCCGACCCGAGGAATTCACCCCTCCACTTT	-	-	TRBV2	TRBJ1-6
CASSYGHQARETQYF	TGTGCCAGCAGTTACGGGCACCAGGCTCGGGAGACCCAGTACTTC	-	few	TRBV6-5	TRBJ2-5
CASSQRDRADSPLHF	TGCGCCAGCAGCCAGCGGGACAGGGCAGATTCACCCCTCCACTTT	TRBD1	-	TRBV5-1	TRBJ1-6
CAITSDRGHNYGYTF	TGTGCCATCACTTCAGACAGGGGACATAACTATGGCTACACCTTC	TRBD1	few	TRBV10-3	TRBJ1-2
CASSSRTRRNEKLFF	TGTGCCAGCAGCTCCCGGACACGTCGTAATGAAAAACTGTTTTTT	-	-	TRBV14	TRBJ1-4
CASSRGGQPQHF	TGTGCCAGCAGTAGGGGAGGACAGCCCCAGCATTTT	-	few	TRBV27	TRBJ1-5
CASSLAPGLVGYGYTF	TGTGCCAGCAGCTTAGCGCCGGGACTTGTGGGCTATGGCTACACCTTC	-	-	TRBV7-2	TRBJ1-2
CASSSRDRGDYGYTF	TGTGCCAGCAGCTCCCGGGACAGGGGGGACTATGGCTACACCTTC	TRBD1	few	TRBV7-2	TRBJ1-2
CASSPSTVNSNQPQHF	TGTGCCAGCTCACCGTCTACAGTCAATAGCAATCAGCCCCAGCATTTT	-	-	TRBV18	TRBJ1-5
CSVEEGTGKNIQYF	TGCAGCGTTGAAGAGGGGACAGGGAAAAACATTCAGTACTTC	TRBD1	-	TRBV29-1	TRBJ2-4
CASTGLREAGYTF	TGTGCCAGCACCGGATTGCGCGAGGCTGGCTACACCTTC	-	few	TRBV2	TRBJ1-2
CASSQDSQGNEQFF	TGCGCCAGCAGCCAAGACTCACAGGGCAATGAGCAGTTCTTC	-	-	TRBV4-1	TRBJ2-1
CASSIDGRQGVHEQYF	TGTGCCAGTAGTATAGATGGGCGACAGGGGGTACACGAGCAGTACTTC	TRBD1	-	TRBV19	TRBJ2-7
CATSRPNYGYTF	TGTGCCACCTCTAGGCCTAACTATGGCTACACCTTC	-	few	TRBV28	TRBJ1-2
CASSAETGGVSPLHF	TGTGCCAGCAGCGCGGAGACAGGGGGCGTTTCACCCCTCCACTTT	TRBD1	few	TRBV7-2	TRBJ1-6
CASTGTGTLTEAFF	TGTGCCAGCACCGGGACAGGGACCCTAACTGAAGCTTTCTTT	TRBD1	few	TRBV19	TRBJ1-1
CATSRQRTGTRDTF	TGTGCCACCAGCAGACAGAGGACAGGGACTCGCGACACCTTC	TRBD1	few	TRBV15	TRBJ1-2
CASSIATQRSTTQYF	TGTGCCAGTAGTATAGCTACCCAGCGTAGTACGACGCAGTATTTT	-	-	TRBV19	TRBJ2-3
CAWSVGGGGRQETQYF	TGTGCCTGGAGTGTCGGCGGCGGGGGCCGCCAAGAGACCCAGTACTTC	-	-	TRBV30	TRBJ2-5
CASSSAGENTGELFF	TGTGCCAGTAGTTCAGCCGGGGAGAACACCGGGGAGCTGTTTTTT	-	few	TRBV19	TRBJ2-2
CASSPGTGGGNQPQHF	TGTGCCAGCAGCCCAGGGACAGGGGGAGGCAATCAGCCCCAGCATTTT	TRBD1	-	TRBV7-6	TRBJ1-5
CASSATSSGANVLTF	TGTGCCAGCAGCGCGACAAGCTCTGGGGCCAACGTCCTGACTTTC	-	few	TRBV9	TRBJ2-6
CASSHGGGPQHF	TGCGCCAGCAGCCATGGGGGGGGGCCCCAGCATTTT	-	-	TRBV4-3	TRBJ1-5
CAWSSTGTLSYTF	TGTGCCTGGAGTTCGACAGGGACCCTCAGCTACACCTTC	TRBD1	-	TRBV30	TRBJ1-2
CASRFRTGGGNTEAFF	TGTGCCAGCAGGTTTAGGACTGGAGGGGGCAACACTGAAGCTTTCTTT	TRBD1	-	TRBV11-3	TRBJ1-1
CASTLRQGNEKLFF	TGTGCCAGCACTCTAAGACAGGGGAATGAAAAACTGTTTTTT	TRBD1	-	TRBV27	TRBJ1-4
CASVGGGRNTEAFF	TGTGCCAGCGTCGGCGGGGGGCGGAACACTGAAGCTTTCTTT	-	few	TRBV5-6	TRBJ1-1
CATSRVQDKGYTF	TGTGCCACCAGCAGAGTTCAAGACAAGGGCTACACCTTC	-	-	TRBV15	TRBJ1-2
CASSLDGQWMEKLFF	TGCGCCAGCAGCCTGGACGGACAGTGGATGGAAAAACTGTTTTTT	-	-	TRBV5-1	TRBJ1-4
CASSGPGTRAGELFF	TGCGCCAGCAGTGGCCCCGGGACAAGGGCCGGGGAGCTGTTTTTT	-	-	TRBV10-2	TRBJ2-2
CASTWDSNYGYTF	TGTGCCAGTACCTGGGACAGCAACTATGGCTACACCTTC	TRBD1	-	TRBV19	TRBJ1-2
CASSLSTGGNEKLFF	TGTGCCAGCAGCTTATCGACAGGGGGGAATGAAAAACTGTTTTTT	TRBD1	-	TRBV11-3	TRBJ1-4